The 17 T cell receptor beta chains reported below all come from one sample, sequenced in a study of T-cell memory formation after mild COVID-19. TCRdb analysed the 5' RACE reads with MiXCR anew, one entry per CDR3 protein. The sample records about 350,000 distinct CDR3 sequences, about 13% being singletons. The sequencing input was PBMCs or a T cell subset sorted from them (not recorded which). The source of these receptors is a man between 18 and 29 years old who had mild COVID-19 (a few samples of this study predate the infection). Cell type and time point are not known.

This clonotype was counted ten times or more. The chain links TRBV29-1 to TRBJ2-3; D not certain. V was cut by 2 bases and J by 1 base, with 10 bases left in between. The CDR3 extends over 14 amino acids. Germline V gene sequence: CDR1 SQVTM, CDR2 ANQGSEA. CDR3: CSVERTRGTDTQYF. The DNA for the CDR3 is TGCAGCGTTGAAAGGACCCGGGGCACAGATACGCAGTATTTT.

The chain recombines TRBV11-1 with TRBJ1-4, with a possible D match to TRBD1 (6 bases). This CDR3 has 14 residues. V lost 3 bases, J lost 6 bases, and 11 bases lay in between. Germline CDR1 SGHAT, CDR2 FQDESV (reference sequence). CDR3 bases: TGTGCCAGCAGCTTCAGGGGAGGCGATGAAAAACTGTTTTTT. Translated: CASSFRGGDEKLFF.

This clonotype was counted at least ten times. The chain employs TRBV29-1 and TRBJ1-1; D gene unclear. The CDR3 covers 16 residues. Germline V gives CDR1 SQVTM, CDR2 ANQGSEA. V gave up 6 bases and J gave up 0 bases, with 20 bases separating them. In DNA form, the CDR3 reads TGCAGCGTCCCGAGGCGGCGGCAGCTAATGAACACTGAAGCTTTCTTT. Translation gives CSVPRRRQLMNTEAFF.

This clonotype has more than one count but fewer than ten. The CDR3 sequence is CARGEGTEAFF. DNA for the CDR3: TGTGCCAGAGGGGAGGGCACTGAAGCTTTCTTT. V usage is TRBV19 and J usage is TRBJ1-1, with a possible D match to TRBD1 (5 bases). The length of the CDR3 is 11 residues. Trimming stripped 9 bases from V and 4 bases from J, with 9 bases between. CDR1 and CDR2 (germline): LNHDA, SQIVND (reference sequence).

This clonotype has more than one count but fewer than ten. The J gene is TRBJ2-5, the V gene TRBV7-9; D gene uncertain. This CDR3 region has 14 residues. Trimming left V 2 bases short and J 5 bases short, with 12 bases between. CDR1 and CDR2 (germline): SEHNR, FQNEAQ (reference sequence). In DNA, the CDR3 is TGTGCCAGCAGCTTATTACCAGGTTCGGAGACCCAGTACTTC. This encodes CASSLLPGSETQYF.

Only a few counts were recorded for this clonotype. This chain connects TRBV19 to TRBJ1-1; D is possibly TRBD1 (5 bases). The CDR3 contains 13 residues. V shed 6 bases and J shed 5 bases, with 13 bases lying between them. Germline V gene lookup returns CDR1 LNHDA and CDR2 SQIVND (reference sequence). CDR3: CASSDPKGTEAFF. The CDR3, as DNA: TGTGCCAGTAGCGACCCCAAGGGGACTGAAGCTTTCTTT.

This clonotype was observed a few times. The rearrangement links TRBV7-6 to TRBJ2-5; no reliable D call. The germline gives CDR1 SGHVS, CDR2 FNYEAQ. The CDR3 sequence is 13 residues long. The V end was cut by 5 bases, the J end by 4 bases, with 11 bases between. The CDR3, as DNA: TGTGCCAGCAGCCCGGACGTCCGAGAGACCCAGTACTTC. Translating it yields CASSPDVRETQYF.

The chain joins TRBV6-1 to TRBJ2-1, with 7 nucleotides matching TRBD1. This CDR3 contains 13 residues. Germline lookup yields CDR1 MNHNS and CDR2 SASEGT. J lost 7 bases, V lost 6 bases, and 6 bases had no gene match. CDR3 region: CASRVTGLNEQFF. Here the CDR3 DNA reads TGTGCCAGCAGAGTGACAGGGCTAAATGAGCAGTTCTTC.

The rearrangement joins TRBV2 to TRBJ1-5; TRBD1 is a possible D gene (6 bases). Germline loops: CDR1 SNHLY, CDR2 FYNNEI. The CDR3 runs 16 residues. Trimming removed 3 bases from V and 7 bases from J, with 19 bases in between. The CDR3: CASSEESRGQGQPQHF. The CDR3, as DNA: TGTGCCAGCAGTGAGGAATCCAGGGGTCAGGGGCAGCCCCAGCATTTT.

The rearrangement joins TRBV3-1 to TRBJ2-5; D unresolved. Germline CDR1 reads LGHDT; CDR2 reads YNNKEL (reference sequence). There are 13 residues in the CDR3. V dropped 1 base and J dropped 5 bases, with 8 bases sitting between them. CDR3: CASSQAWGETQYF. The CDR3, as DNA: TGTGCCAGCAGCCAAGCCTGGGGTGAGACCCAGTACTTC.

This chain uses TRBV5-1 with TRBJ2-2, with 9 bases identical to TRBD1. This CDR3 spans 14 amino acids. The J segment lost 10 bases and the V segment lost 4 bases, leaving 8 bases of the junction unmatched. Germline V gives CDR1 SGHRS, CDR2 YFSETQ. The DNA of the CDR3 is TGCGCCAGCAGCCTAGGGACAGGGATGTTGGAGCTGTTTTTT. This translates into CASSLGTGMLELFF.

The chain combines TRBV20-1 with TRBJ2-7; no reliable D call. V gave up 6 bases and J gave up 5 bases, with 23 bases separating them. This CDR3 spans 15 amino acids. In germline, CDR1 is DFQATT, CDR2 SNEGSKA (reference sequence). CDR3 sequence reads: CSATTLRSREDEQYF. CDR3 in DNA: TGCAGTGCCACAACCCTCAGGTCGAGAGAGGACGAGCAGTACTTC.

This clonotype was counted ten times or more. The DNA of the CDR3 is TGTGCCAGCAGCTTCAGGGCTTCCCAGCCCCAGCATTTT. As protein: CASSFRASQPQHF. The chain combines TRBV7-2 with TRBJ1-5; perhaps TRBD1 as D (5 bases). The CDR3 contains 13 residues. Trimming removed 3 bases at V and 7 bases at J, with 10 bases between. From germline, CDR1 is SGHTA and CDR2 FQGNSA.

This clonotype was observed at least ten times. The chain is built from TRBV5-1 and TRBJ2-7, with 9 bases lining up with TRBD1. The trim removed 4 bases at V and 6 bases at J, leaving 11 bases unmatched. This CDR3 has 15 amino acids. CDR1 and CDR2 from the germline V gene are SGHRS and YFSETQ. CDR3 sequence (DNA): TGCGCCAGCAGCCTAATACCGGGACAGGGCGTCGAGCAGTACTTC. Amino acid sequence: CASSLIPGQGVEQYF. Full variable domain (rest looked up from reference TRBV5-1 and TRBJ2-7): KAGVTQTPRYLIKTRGQQVTLSCSPISGHRSVSWYQQTPGQGLQFLFEYFSETQRNKGNFPGRFSGRQFSNSRSEMNVSTLELGDSALYLCASSLIPGQGVEQYFGPGTRLTVT.

V gene TRBV30 combines with J gene TRBJ1-2; TRBD1 might be the D (5 bases). The CDR3 totals 12 residues. Germline CDR1 GTSNPN, CDR2 SVGIG (reference sequence). Deletions cut 2 bases from V and 7 bases from J, with 11 bases between. CDR3 residues: CAWSRGEGGYTF. The CDR3 region has the DNA TGTGCCTGGAGTAGAGGGGAGGGTGGCTACACCTTC.

This clonotype has a handful of counts. This chain links TRBV29-1 with TRBJ2-5, with a weak D call TRBD2 (5 bases). The germline CDR1 and CDR2 sequences are SQVTM and ANQGSEA. V lost 3 bases and J 1 base, leaving 12 bases between the germline ends. The CDR3 has 14 amino acids. This CDR3 reads CSVERRGLQETQYF. The DNA for the CDR3 is TGCAGCGTTGAGAGACGGGGTCTCCAAGAGACCCAGTACTTC.

Of note for this clonotype: A single base separates this from a much larger clone, so it may be a read error. The V and J genes are TRBV27 and TRBJ2-2; 7 bases are shared with TRBD2. Trimming cost V 8 bases and J 3 bases; bases outside gene matches: 0. Per germline, CDR1 MNHEY and CDR2 SMNVEV (reference sequence). The CDR3 sequence is 12 residues long. CDR3 sequence: CASGGDTGELFF. The CDR3, as DNA: TGTGCCAGCGGGGGGGACACCGGGGAGCTGTTTTTT.